The table lists the clone carrying this T cell receptor (beta chain) with a few counts. Its antigen is undetermined. PCR was performed a second time for about 6 to 12 cycles using a sample-barcoded 5' primer and a J-beta primer mix. TCRdb re-derived calls from the 5' RACE reads in MiXCR, one entry per CDR3 protein. In the table there are some 900,000 distinct CDR3 sequences, 45% to 50% of which are singletons. The data are from a study of blood T cells in healthy people across ages. Looking at the study overall: Researchers report that template switching captured about one barcoded beta molecule per two T cells. Study-level results: Expanded clonotype changes were possibly confounded by unknown donor CMV status.

This CDR3 has 12 residues. The sequenced material came from blood. The sequence derives from a man aged 30 to 45 in good health. The V and J genes are TRBV21-1 and TRBJ2-5. TRBV21-1 is listed as a pseudogene. The CDR3 nucleotides read TGTGCCAGCAGCACGCGAAAAGAGACCCAGTACTTC. Protein sequence: CASSTRKETQYF.